Below are 25 T cell receptor beta chains sequenced from a single sample in a study of shared clonotypes between healthy human individuals. The repertoire was sequenced with immunoSEQ multiplex PCR; TCRdb's copy has only in-frame clones and lacks some. In the table there are 700,000 or so clones, roughly 78% of which are singletons. Sequencing was done on a sample of memory CD4+ T cells sorted from blood. The subset here: CD45RA-negative fraction. The receptor set was obtained from a woman aged 25-40 years in good health.

The rearrangement uses TRBV12-5 and TRBJ2-2, with TRBD1 as a possible D gene (6 bases). This CDR3 region has 13 residues. V dropped 6 bases and J dropped 6 bases, with 11 bases sitting between them. The germline V gene has CDR1 LGHNT and CDR2 FRNRAP. The CDR3 spells CASGPGQPGELFF. The CDR3 nucleotides are TGTGCTAGTGGCCCCGGACAGCCCGGGGAGCTGTTTTTT.

The V and J genes are TRBV6-6 and TRBJ2-7; no clear D. Trimming took 2 bases from V and 4 from J, leaving 15 bases between them. Germline assignment: CDR1 MNHNY and CDR2 SVGAGI (reference sequence). The CDR3 runs 15 residues. CDR3 DNA: TGTGCCAGCAGTTACGGGTTCGGCCGACGGTACGAGCAGTACTTC. Residues: CASSYGFGRRYEQYF.

This chain links TRBV6-6 with TRBJ2-1; the D gene is possibly TRBD1 (6 bases). The ends were cut back, 6 bases at V and 7 bases at J, with 16 bases in the middle. The CDR3 extends over 14 amino acids. Germline lookup yields CDR1 MNHNY and CDR2 SVGAGI (reference sequence). The DNA of the CDR3 is TGTGCCAGCAGGGTACAGGGTACAGGGAATGAGCAGTTCTTC. Protein: CASRVQGTGNEQFF.

The genes are TRBV19 and TRBJ1-1, with a possible D match to TRBD1 (5 bases). This CDR3 comprises 15 residues. Trimming left V 1 base short and J 0 bases short, with 9 bases between. CDR1 and CDR2 from the germline V gene are LNHDA and SQIVND (reference sequence). In DNA form, the CDR3 reads TGTGCCAGTAGTATAGGATGGGGGGTGAACACTGAAGCTTTCTTT. This encodes CASSIGWGVNTEAFF. Supplemented by reference TRBV19 and TRBJ1-1, the full variable domain reads DGGITQSPKYLFRKEGQNVTLSCEQNLNHDAMYWYRQDPGQGLRLIYYSQIVNDFQKGDIAEGYSVSREKKESFPLTVTSAQKNPTAFYLCASSIGWGVNTEAFFGQGTRLTVV.

A word on this clone: The sample has other DNA sequences that encode this CDR3 too. V gene TRBV4-1 combines with J gene TRBJ2-7, with D possibly TRBD2 on 5 matching bases. CDR1 and CDR2 (germline): MGHRA, YSYEKL. V lost 4 bases, J lost 0 bases, and 13 bases lay in between. The CDR3 runs 15 residues. CDR3 sequence reads: CASSPSGLSSYEQYF. The CDR3 DNA reads TGCGCCAGCAGCCCCAGCGGACTCTCCTCCTACGAGCAGTACTTC.

V and J are TRBV11-2 and TRBJ2-1, with 8 bases that match TRBD2. From germline, CDR1 is SGHAT and CDR2 FQNNGV. Trimming took 2 bases from V and 6 from J; bases not matched to a gene: 12. The CDR3 covers 17 residues. CDR3 nucleotide sequence: TGTGCCAGCAGCTTAATTACCGGGACTAGAGGCTCCAATGAGCAGTTCTTC. Its protein is CASSLITGTRGSNEQFF.

The J gene is TRBJ2-7, the V gene TRBV21-1. TRBV21-1 represents a pseudogene. The CDR3 spans 17 residues. Here the CDR3 DNA reads TGTGCCAGCAGCAAGGATCCGCCCCGACCTTCAGCCTACGAGCAGTACTTC. Protein: CASSKDPPRPSAYEQYF.

The sample holds one count of this clone. The chain carries TRBV5-1 and TRBJ1-1, with 7 bases matching TRBD1. CDR3 length equals 14 residues. CDR1 is SGHRS and CDR2 is YFSETQ in the germline V gene. J gave up 0 bases and V 3 bases, and 2 bases lay outside the gene matches. CDR3: CASSWTGMNTEAFF. The CDR3 nucleotides are TGCGCCAGCAGCTGGACAGGTATGAACACTGAAGCTTTCTTT. Based on the CDR3 plus reference TRBV5-1 and TRBJ1-1, the full variable domain is KAGVTQTPRYLIKTRGQQVTLSCSPISGHRSVSWYQQTPGQGLQFLFEYFSETQRNKGNFPGRFSGRQFSNSRSEMNVSTLELGDSALYLCASSWTGMNTEAFFGQGTRLTVV.

The V call is TRBV7-2, the J call TRBJ2-7; 7 bases line up with TRBD2. The CDR3 extends over 18 amino acids. The germline gives CDR1 SGHTA, CDR2 FQGNSA. V was pared by 3 bases and J by 5 bases, with 19 bases of the junction left unmatched. CDR3 DNA: TGTGCCAGCAGCTTTCTTTCCCTGGGGCGGGAGACTCGGAACGAGCAGTACTTC. Amino acids: CASSFLSLGRETRNEQYF.

V usage is TRBV27 and J usage is TRBJ1-5; D is ambiguous. Germline V CDR1 and CDR2: MNHEY, SMNVEV (reference sequence). This CDR3 region has 10 residues. With 9 bases removed from V and 4 bases from J, the gap between germline ends came to 4 bases. The CDR3 nucleotides read TGTGCCAGGAGGAATCAGCCCCAGCATTTT. It specifies CARRNQPQHF.

The rearrangement uses TRBV2 and TRBJ1-3, with D unresolved. There are 15 residues in the CDR3. Germline CDR1 reads SNHLY; CDR2 reads FYNNEI. Trimming stripped 7 bases from V and 1 base from J, with 14 bases between. The CDR3 region has the DNA TGTGCCAGCACTCTAAACCGGGGTTCTGGAAACACCATATATTTT. Translation: CASTLNRGSGNTIYF.

This clone has ten or more counts. The germline gene is not matched at one end of the junction; a read error may be the cause. V is TRBV6-1 and J is TRBJ1-2; D might be TRBD1 (5 bases). From germline, CDR1 is MNHNS and CDR2 SASEGT. CDR3 length equals 12 residues. The CDR3 sequence: CASSGLGDFPIF. The CDR3 DNA reads TGTGCCAGCAGTGGTCTTGGGGACTTCCCAATCTTC.

This chain connects TRBV5-4 to TRBJ2-7; possibly TRBD1 for D (6 bases). Trimming took 4 bases from V and 2 from J, leaving 19 bases between them. Per germline, CDR1 SGHNT and CDR2 YYREEE (reference sequence). This CDR3 is 16 amino acids long. This chain's CDR3 is CASSASPGVGPYEQYF. CDR3 nucleotide sequence: TGTGCCAGCAGCGCAAGCCCAGGGGTAGGGCCCTACGAGCAGTACTTC. Full variable domain (outside the CDR3, taken from reference TRBV5-4 and TRBJ2-7): ETGVTQSPTHLIKTRGQQVTLRCSSQSGHNTVSWYQQALGQGPQFIFQYYREEENGRGNFPPRFSGLQFPNYSSELNVNALELDDSALYLCASSASPGVGPYEQYFGPGTRLTVT.

The rearrangement links TRBV10-3 to TRBJ1-5; TRBD1 is a possible D gene (5 bases). Trimming shortened V by 2 bases and J by 5 bases, and 7 bases separated the two germline ends. Looked up from germline, CDR1 is ENHRY and CDR2 is SYGVKD. The CDR3 has 13 residues. Here the CDR3 reads CAISERRDQPQHF. The CDR3 bases are TGTGCCATCAGTGAGCGCAGGGATCAGCCCCAGCATTTT.

The chain joins TRBV19 to TRBJ1-5; D is uncertain. Trimming cost V 7 bases and J 0 bases, with 13 bases left between them. This CDR3 comprises 15 residues. Per germline, CDR1 LNHDA and CDR2 SQIVND (reference sequence). CDR3 protein: CASKVGSNSNQPQHF. The CDR3 DNA sequence: TGTGCCAGTAAGGTGGGATCTAATAGCAATCAGCCCCAGCATTTT.

This clone was seen repeatedly, ten times or more. V gene TRBV7-9 combines with J gene TRBJ1-5; no reliable D call. Germline-derived CDR1 and CDR2 are SEHNR and FQNEAQ (reference sequence). The CDR3 totals 17 residues. The ends were cut back, 6 bases at V and 0 bases at J, with 18 bases in the middle. In DNA form, the CDR3 reads TGTGCCAGCAGGCCCGACGATCCCAATTATAGCAATCAGCCCCAGCATTTT. This encodes CASRPDDPNYSNQPQHF.

The DNA of the CDR3 is TGCGCCAGCAGCCCGGACAGGGGGATGAACACTGAAGCTTTCTTT. It specifies CASSPDRGMNTEAFF. The V gene is TRBV5-1, the J gene TRBJ1-1; TRBD1 agrees at 10 bases. CDR1 is SGHRS and CDR2 is YFSETQ in the germline V gene. J gave up 0 bases and V 4 bases, and 3 bases lay outside the gene matches. The CDR3 sequence is 15 residues long.

The table lists this clone with many counts. The rearrangement uses TRBV2 and TRBJ2-2; D perhaps matches TRBD1 (5 bases). Trimming took off 7 bases at V and 8 bases at J, with 14 bases between the two ends. The length of the CDR3 is 13 residues. Germline loops: CDR1 SNHLY, CDR2 FYNNEI. CDR3 sequence (DNA): TGTGCCAGCAAGGGGCCACCCGCGGGGGAGCTGTTTTTT. Amino acid sequence: CASKGPPAGELFF.

The CDR3 DNA reads TGTGCCAGCAGTGAAGTCTCAGTTACACAAGAGACCCAGTACTTC. Translating gives CASSEVSVTQETQYF. V and J are TRBV6-1 and TRBJ2-5; D is unclear. Looked up from germline, CDR1 is MNHNS and CDR2 is SASEGT. This CDR3 has 15 residues. V was shortened by 1 base and J by 2 bases, with 11 bases between the two germline ends.

The chain employs TRBV18 and TRBJ1-3; 7 nucleotides agree with TRBD1. CDR1 and CDR2 from the germline V gene are KGHSH and LQKENI. The CDR3 covers 15 residues. Trimming removed 1 base from V and 0 bases from J; junction bases left unmatched: 0. The CDR3 region is CASSPRDSSGNTIYF. CDR3 coding DNA: TGTGCCAGCTCACCACGGGACAGCTCTGGAAACACCATATATTTT. The whole variable domain, filled in from reference TRBV18 and TRBJ1-3, reads NAGVMQNPRHLVRRRGQEARLRCSPMKGHSHVYWYRQLPEEGLKFMVYLQKENIIDESGMPKERFSAEFPKEGPSILRIQQVVRGDSAAYFCASSPRDSSGNTIYFGEGSWLTVV.

This rearrangement joins TRBV5-4 to TRBJ2-2; perhaps TRBD2 as D (6 bases). With 2 bases removed from V and 7 bases from J, the gap between germline ends came to 12 bases. Germline assignment: CDR1 SGHNT and CDR2 YYREEE (reference sequence). The CDR3 is 14 amino acids. In nucleotides, the CDR3 is TGTGCCAGCAGCTTTGTAGCGGTCGACGGGGAGCTGTTTTTT. It codes for CASSFVAVDGELFF.

The rearrangement links TRBV7-2 to TRBJ2-3; D call uncertain. Germline CDR1 is SGHTA and CDR2 is FQGNSA. There are 15 residues in the CDR3. Trimming took 5 bases from V and 3 from J, leaving 15 bases between them. The CDR3 sequence: CASSTSAWYTDTQYF. The CDR3 nucleotides read TGTGCCAGCAGCACGTCCGCGTGGTATACAGATACGCAGTATTTT.

The chain combines TRBV5-4 with TRBJ2-1, with 9 positions matching TRBD2. CDR1 and CDR2 from the germline V gene are SGHNT and YYREEE (reference sequence). Trimming took 4 bases from V and 2 from J; bases not matched to a gene: 7. The CDR3 has 16 residues. This CDR3 is CASSNPGLATYNEQFF. The CDR3 DNA reads as TGTGCCAGCAGCAACCCCGGACTAGCGACCTACAATGAGCAGTTCTTC.

This chain connects TRBV6-5 to TRBJ2-1; 8 bases align to TRBD2. Germline CDR1 is MNHEY and CDR2 is SVGAGI. The CDR3 is 14 residues long. V lost 4 bases to trimming and J lost 8 bases; unmatched junction nucleotides: 7. The CDR3 sequence is CASSSIGLAHEQFF. CDR3 bases: TGTGCCAGCAGTTCGATAGGACTAGCCCATGAGCAGTTCTTC.

The chain carries TRBV6-1 and TRBJ1-5; TRBD1 aligns across 8 bases. CDR1 is MNHNS, CDR2 SASEGT, per germline. Unmatched junction bases numbered 4, after V lost 6 bases and J lost 3 bases. This CDR3 has 14 residues. CDR3 bases: TGTGCCAGCAGCCCGGGACAGGACAATCAGCCCCAGCATTTT. Translating gives CASSPGQDNQPQHF.